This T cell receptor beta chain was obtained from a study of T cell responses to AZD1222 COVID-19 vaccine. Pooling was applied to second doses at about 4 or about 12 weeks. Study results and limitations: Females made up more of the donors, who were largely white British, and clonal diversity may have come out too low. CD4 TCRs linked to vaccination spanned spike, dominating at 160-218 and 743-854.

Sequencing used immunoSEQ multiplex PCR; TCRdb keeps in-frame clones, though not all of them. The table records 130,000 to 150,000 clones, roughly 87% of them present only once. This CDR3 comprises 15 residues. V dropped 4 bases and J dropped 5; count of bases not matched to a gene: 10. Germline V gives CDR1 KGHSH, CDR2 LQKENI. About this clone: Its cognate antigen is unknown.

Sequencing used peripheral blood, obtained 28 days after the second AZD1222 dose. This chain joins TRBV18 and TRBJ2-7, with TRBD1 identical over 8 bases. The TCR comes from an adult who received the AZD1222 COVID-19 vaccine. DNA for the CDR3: TGTGCCAGCTCACGCAGCGGACAGGGAGGCGACGAGCAGTACTTC. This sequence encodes CASSRSGQGGDEQYF.